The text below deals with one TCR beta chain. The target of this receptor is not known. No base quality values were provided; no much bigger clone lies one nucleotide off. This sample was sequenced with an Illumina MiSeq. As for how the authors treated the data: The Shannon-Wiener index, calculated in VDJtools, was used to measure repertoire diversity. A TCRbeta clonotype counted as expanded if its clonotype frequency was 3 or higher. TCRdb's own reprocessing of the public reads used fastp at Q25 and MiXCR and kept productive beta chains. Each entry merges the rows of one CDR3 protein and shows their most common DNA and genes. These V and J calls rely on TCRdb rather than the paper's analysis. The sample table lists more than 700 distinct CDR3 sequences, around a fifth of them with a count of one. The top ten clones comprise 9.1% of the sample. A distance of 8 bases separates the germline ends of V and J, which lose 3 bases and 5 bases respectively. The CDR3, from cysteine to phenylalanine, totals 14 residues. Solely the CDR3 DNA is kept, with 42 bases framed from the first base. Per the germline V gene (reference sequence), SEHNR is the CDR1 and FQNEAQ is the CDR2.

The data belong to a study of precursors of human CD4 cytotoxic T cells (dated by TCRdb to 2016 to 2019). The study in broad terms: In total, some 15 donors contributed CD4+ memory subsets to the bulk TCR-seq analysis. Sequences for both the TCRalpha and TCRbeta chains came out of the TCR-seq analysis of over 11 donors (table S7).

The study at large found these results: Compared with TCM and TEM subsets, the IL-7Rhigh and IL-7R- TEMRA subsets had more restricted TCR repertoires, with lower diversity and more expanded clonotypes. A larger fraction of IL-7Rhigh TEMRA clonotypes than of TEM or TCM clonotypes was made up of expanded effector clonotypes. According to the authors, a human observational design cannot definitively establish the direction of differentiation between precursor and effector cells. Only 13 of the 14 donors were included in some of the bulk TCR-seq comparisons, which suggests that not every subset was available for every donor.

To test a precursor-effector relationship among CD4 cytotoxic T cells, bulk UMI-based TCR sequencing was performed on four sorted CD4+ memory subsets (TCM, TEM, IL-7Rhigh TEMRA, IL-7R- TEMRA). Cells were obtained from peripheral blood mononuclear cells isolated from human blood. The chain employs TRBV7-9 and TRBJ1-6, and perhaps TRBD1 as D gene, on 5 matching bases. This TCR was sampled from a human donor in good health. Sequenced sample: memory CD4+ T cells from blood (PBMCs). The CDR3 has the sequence CASSFGRDNSPLHF. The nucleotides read TGTGCCAGCAGCTTCGGCAGGGATAATTCACCCCTCCACTTT.